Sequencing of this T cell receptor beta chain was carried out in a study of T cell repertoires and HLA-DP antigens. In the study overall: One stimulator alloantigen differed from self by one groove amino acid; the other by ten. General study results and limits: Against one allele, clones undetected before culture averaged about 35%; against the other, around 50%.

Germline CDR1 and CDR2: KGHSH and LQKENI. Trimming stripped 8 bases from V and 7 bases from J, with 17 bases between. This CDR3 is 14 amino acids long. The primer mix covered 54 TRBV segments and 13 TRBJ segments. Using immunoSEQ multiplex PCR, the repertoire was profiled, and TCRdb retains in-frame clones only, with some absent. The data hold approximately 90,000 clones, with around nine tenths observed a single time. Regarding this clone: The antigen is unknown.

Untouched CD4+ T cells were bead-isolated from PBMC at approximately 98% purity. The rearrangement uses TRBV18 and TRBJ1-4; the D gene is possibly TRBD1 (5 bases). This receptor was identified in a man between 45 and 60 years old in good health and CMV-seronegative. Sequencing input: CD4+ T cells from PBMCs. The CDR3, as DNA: TGTGCCAGCCATCAGGGCTCGATCGGTGAAAAACTGTTTTTT. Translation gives CASHQGSIGEKLFF.